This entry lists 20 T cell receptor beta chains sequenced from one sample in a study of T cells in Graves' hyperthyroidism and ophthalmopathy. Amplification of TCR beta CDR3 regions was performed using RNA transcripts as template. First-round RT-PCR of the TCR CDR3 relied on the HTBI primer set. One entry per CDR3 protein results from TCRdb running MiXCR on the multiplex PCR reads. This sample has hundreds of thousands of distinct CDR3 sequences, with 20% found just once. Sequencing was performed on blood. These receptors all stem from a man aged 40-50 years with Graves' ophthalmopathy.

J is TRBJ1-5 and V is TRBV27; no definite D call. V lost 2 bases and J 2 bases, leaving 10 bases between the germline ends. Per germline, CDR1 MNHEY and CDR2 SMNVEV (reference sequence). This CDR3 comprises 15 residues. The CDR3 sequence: CASSLVSSGNQPQHF. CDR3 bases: TGTGCCAGCAGTTTAGTTAGCTCGGGCAATCAGCCCCAGCATTTT.

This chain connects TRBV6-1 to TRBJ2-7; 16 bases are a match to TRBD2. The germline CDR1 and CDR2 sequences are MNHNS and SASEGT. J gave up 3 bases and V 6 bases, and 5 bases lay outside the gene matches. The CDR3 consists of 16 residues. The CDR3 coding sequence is TGTGCCAGCAGCCCCGGGACTAGCGGGGGGGTCTACGAGCAGTACTTC. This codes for CASSPGTSGGVYEQYF.

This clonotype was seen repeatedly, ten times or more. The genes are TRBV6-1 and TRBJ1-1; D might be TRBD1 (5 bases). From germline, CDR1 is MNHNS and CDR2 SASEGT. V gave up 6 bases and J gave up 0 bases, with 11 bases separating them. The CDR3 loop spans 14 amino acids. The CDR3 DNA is TGTGCCAGCAGCTGGGGGACCCTGAACACTGAAGCTTTCTTT. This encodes CASSWGTLNTEAFF.

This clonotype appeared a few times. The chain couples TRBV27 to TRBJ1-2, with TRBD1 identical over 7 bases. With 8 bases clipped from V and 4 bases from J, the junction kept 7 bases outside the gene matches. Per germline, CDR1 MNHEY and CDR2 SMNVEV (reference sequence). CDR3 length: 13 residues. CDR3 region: CASGRGQAYGYTF. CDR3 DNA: TGTGCCAGCGGGAGAGGACAGGCCTATGGCTACACCTTC.

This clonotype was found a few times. CDR3 sequence (DNA): TGTGCCAGCAGTCCCGGGGACAGGTCGATTCAAAAACTGTTTTTT. Protein: CASSPGDRSIQKLFF. This sequence joins TRBV6-2 or TRBV6-3 and TRBJ1-4; 8 bases line up with TRBD1. V was pared by 5 bases and J by 9 bases, with 11 bases of the junction left unmatched. CDR3 length: 15 residues. Looked up from germline, CDR1 is MNHEY and CDR2 is SVGEGT.

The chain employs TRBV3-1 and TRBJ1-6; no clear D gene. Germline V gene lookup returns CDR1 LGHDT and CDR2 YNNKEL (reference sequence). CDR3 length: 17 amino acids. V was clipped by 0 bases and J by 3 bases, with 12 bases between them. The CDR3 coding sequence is TGTGCCAGCAGCCAAGAATACGGGAGCCTCTATAATTCACCCCTCCACTTT. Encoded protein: CASSQEYGSLYNSPLHF.

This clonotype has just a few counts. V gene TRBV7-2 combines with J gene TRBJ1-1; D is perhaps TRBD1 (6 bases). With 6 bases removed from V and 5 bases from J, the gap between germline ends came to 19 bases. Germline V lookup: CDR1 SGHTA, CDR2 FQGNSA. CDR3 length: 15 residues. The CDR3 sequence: CASSPWPGGGTEAFF. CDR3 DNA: TGTGCCAGCAGTCCCTGGCCGGGGGGCGGAACTGAAGCTTTCTTT.

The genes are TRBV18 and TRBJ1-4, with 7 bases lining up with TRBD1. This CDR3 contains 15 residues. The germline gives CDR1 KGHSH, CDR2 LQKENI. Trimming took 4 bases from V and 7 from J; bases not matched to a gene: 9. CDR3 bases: TGTGCCAGCTCACTCCAACAGGGGTTGAGTGAAAAACTGTTTTTT. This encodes CASSLQQGLSEKLFF.

Written as DNA, the CDR3 is TGTGCCAGCAGCCAAGGGGGGGCTAGCGGGTTCCAAGAGACCCAGTACTTC. This translates into CASSQGGASGFQETQYF. The gene calls are TRBV3-1 and TRBJ2-5, with 8 nucleotides matching TRBD2. The CDR3 consists of 17 residues. Germline CDR1 is LGHDT and CDR2 is YNNKEL (reference sequence). The ends lost 1 base at V and 1 base at J; junction bases unmatched: 8.

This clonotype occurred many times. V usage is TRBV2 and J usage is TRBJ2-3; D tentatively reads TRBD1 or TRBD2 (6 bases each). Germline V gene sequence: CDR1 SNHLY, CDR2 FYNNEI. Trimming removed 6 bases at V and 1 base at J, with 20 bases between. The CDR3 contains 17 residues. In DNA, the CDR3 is TGTGCCAGCAGAGGGGGGACTCAACTATACCGCACAGATACGCAGTATTTT. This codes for CASRGGTQLYRTDTQYF.

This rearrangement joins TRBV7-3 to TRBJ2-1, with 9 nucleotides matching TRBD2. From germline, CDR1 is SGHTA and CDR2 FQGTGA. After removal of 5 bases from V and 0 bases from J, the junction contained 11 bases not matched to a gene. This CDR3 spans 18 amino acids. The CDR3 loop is CASSPARASGNSYNEQFF. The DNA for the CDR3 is TGTGCCAGCAGCCCTGCCCGGGCTAGCGGGAACTCCTACAATGAGCAGTTCTTC.

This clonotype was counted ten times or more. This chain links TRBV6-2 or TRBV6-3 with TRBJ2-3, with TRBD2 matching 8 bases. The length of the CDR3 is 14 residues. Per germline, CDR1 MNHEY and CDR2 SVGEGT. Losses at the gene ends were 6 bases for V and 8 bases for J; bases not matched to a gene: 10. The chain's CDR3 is CASRGPGLGLTQYF. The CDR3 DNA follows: TGTGCCAGCAGGGGACCGGGACTAGGGCTTACGCAGTATTTT.

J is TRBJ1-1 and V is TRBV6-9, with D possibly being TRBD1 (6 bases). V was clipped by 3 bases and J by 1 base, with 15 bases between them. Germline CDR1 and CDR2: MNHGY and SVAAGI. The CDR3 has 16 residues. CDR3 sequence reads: CASSYGPQGGNTEAFF. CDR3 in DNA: TGTGCCAGCAGTTACGGTCCACAGGGAGGGAACACTGAAGCTTTCTTT.

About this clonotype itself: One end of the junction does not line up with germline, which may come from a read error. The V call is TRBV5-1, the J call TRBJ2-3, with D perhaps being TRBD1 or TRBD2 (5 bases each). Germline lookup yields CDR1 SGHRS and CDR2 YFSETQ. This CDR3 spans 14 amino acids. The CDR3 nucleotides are TGCGTCAGCCGGGGCAGCTCCCGTTCAGATACGCAGTATTTT. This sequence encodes CVSRGSSRSDTQYF.

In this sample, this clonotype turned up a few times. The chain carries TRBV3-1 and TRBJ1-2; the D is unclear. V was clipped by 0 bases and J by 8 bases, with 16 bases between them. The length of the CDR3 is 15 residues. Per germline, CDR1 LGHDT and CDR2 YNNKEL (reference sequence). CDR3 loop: CASSQDPTTSGGYTF. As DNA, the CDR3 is TGTGCCAGCAGCCAAGATCCCACTACATCAGGCGGCTACACCTTC.

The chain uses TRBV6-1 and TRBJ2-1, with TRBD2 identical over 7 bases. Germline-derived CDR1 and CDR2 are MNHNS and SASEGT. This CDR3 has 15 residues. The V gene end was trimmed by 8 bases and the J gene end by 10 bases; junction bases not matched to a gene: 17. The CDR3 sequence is CASGESWTRPGEQFF. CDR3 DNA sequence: TGTGCCAGCGGGGAGTCTTGGACTAGACCGGGCGAGCAGTTCTTC.

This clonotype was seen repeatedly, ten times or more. CDR3 residues: CASSKTGNTGELFF. As DNA, the CDR3 is TGTGCCAGCAGCAAGACAGGGAACACCGGGGAGCTGTTTTTT. V and J are TRBV7-8 and TRBJ2-2; D is perhaps TRBD1 (6 bases). The CDR3 length is 14 residues. Germline V gene data show CDR1 as SGHVS and CDR2 as FQNEAQ. V lost 5 bases, J lost 1 base, and 8 bases lay in between.

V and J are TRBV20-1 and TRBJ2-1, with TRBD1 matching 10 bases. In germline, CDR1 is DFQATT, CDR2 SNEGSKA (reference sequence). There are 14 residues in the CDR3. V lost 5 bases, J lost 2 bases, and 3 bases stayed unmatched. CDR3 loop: CSAGGQGTYNEQFF. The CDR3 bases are TGCAGTGCTGGGGGACAGGGGACCTACAATGAGCAGTTCTTC.

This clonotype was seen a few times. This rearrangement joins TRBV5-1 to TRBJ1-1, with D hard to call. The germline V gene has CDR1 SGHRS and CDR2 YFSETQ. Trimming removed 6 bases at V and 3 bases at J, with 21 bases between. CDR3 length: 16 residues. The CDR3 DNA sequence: TGCGCCAGCACCGCCGCAATTTCCGGTTGGGACACTGAAGCTTTCTTT. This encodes CASTAAISGWDTEAFF.

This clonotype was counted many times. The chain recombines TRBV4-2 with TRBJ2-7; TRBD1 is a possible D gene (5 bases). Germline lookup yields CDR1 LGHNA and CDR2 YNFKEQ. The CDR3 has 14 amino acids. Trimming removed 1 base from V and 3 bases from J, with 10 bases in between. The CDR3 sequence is CASSQGQSGYEQYF. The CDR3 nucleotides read TGTGCCAGCAGCCAAGGACAGAGTGGCTACGAGCAGTACTTC.